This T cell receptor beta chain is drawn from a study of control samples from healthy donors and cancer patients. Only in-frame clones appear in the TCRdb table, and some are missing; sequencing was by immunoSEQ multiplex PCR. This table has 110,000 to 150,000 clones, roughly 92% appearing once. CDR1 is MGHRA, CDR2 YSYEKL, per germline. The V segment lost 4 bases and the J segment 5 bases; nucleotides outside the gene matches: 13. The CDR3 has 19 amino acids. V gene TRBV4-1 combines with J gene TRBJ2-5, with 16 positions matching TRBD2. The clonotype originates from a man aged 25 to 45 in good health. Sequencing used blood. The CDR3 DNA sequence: TGCGCCAGCAGCCTCGAACCCGGGACTAGCGGGAGGGGTCTGGAGACCCAGTACTTC. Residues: CASSLEPGTSGRGLETQYF.